At least ten counts were recorded for the clone carrying this T cell receptor beta chain. The time point: before trial treatment. Patients qualified if they had advanced solid tumors that lacked tumor-infiltrating lymphocytes. These data are taken from a study of low-dose radiotherapy and immunotherapy resistance in tumors. For the study at large: Patients of Cohort 1 had 0.5 Gy fractions every 2 weeks, which summed to 6.5 Gy.

This CDR3 is 14 amino acids long. From germline, CDR1 is SGHRS and CDR2 YFSETQ. Trimming removed 0 bases at V and 5 bases at J, with 11 bases between. TRAV- and TRBV-specific primers, spanning alpha and beta chains, primed first-strand cDNA. TCR amplification used 20 PCR cycles, a constant-region primer and a V-primer adapter. TCRdb redid the calling of the reads with MiXCR, one entry per CDR3 protein. The sample shows fewer than 95,000 distinct CDR3 sequences, just under 9.5% of them seen only once. This clonotype was sampled from a male donor with prostate cancer. J is TRBJ1-1 and V is TRBV5-1; no reliable D call. This sample comprised PBMCs, obtained before treatment. CDR3 residues: CASSLGQAGTEAFF. CDR3 bases: TGCGCCAGCAGCTTGGGACAAGCTGGAACTGAAGCTTTCTTT.